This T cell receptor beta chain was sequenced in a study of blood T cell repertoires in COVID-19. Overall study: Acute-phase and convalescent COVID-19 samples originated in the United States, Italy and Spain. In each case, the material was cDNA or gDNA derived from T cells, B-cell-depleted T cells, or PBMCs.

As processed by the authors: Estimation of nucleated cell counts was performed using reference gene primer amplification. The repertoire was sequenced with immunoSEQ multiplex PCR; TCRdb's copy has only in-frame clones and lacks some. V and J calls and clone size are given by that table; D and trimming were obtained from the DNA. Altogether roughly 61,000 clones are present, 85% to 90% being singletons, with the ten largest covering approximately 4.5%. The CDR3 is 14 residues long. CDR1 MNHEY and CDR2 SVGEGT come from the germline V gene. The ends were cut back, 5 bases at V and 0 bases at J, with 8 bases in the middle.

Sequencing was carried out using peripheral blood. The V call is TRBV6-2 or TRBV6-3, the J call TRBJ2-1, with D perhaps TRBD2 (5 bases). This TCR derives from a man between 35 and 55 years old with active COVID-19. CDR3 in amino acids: CASSRGSSYNEQFF. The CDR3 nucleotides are TGTGCCAGCAGTCGGGGTAGCTCCTACAATGAGCAGTTCTTC.